Listed below are T cell receptor beta chains from one sample, sequenced in a study of Ad26.COV2.S vaccination and SARS-CoV-2 variants. Produced via immunoSEQ multiplex PCR; TCRdb's table is partial and in-frame only. This table holds approximately 300,000 clones, 85% found once. The sample was peripheral blood, taken in a trial of Ad26.COV2.S vaccine versus placebo. The receptor source for this set is a person between 18 and 60 years old who received the Ad26.COV2.S COVID-19 vaccine or a placebo. CDR3s include the opening cysteine and the closing phenylalanine or tryptophan.

TRBJ1-5	TRBV28	CASVKTTGGGNQPQHF
TRBJ1-2	TRBV6-2/TRBV6-3	CASSYRTGFRGYTF
TRBJ2-2	TRBV5-1	CASSLARGGNTGELFF
TRBJ2-2	TRBV21-1	CASSKGRPNTGELFF
TRBJ1-3	TRBV5-4	CASSLASGGNTIYF
TRBJ1-6	TRBV27	CASTGGPSNSPLHF
TRBJ2-7	TRBV28	CASSPGLAGGRGSYEQYF
TRBJ1-3	TRBV5-8	CASSLDGATSGNTIYF
TRBJ2-5	TRBV5-1	CASSLGGPLETQYF
TRBJ2-7	TRBV6-5	CASSYWDGSYEQYF
TRBJ2-3	TRBV6-4	CASSLLAGGPDTQYF
TRBJ1-5	TRBV28	CASSFLYSQPQHF
TRBJ2-7	TRBV9	CASSVDPGVGEQYF
TRBJ2-7	TRBV6-5	CASSPRVYEQYF
TRBJ2-2	TRBV5-4	CASSPPRTGNTGELFF
TRBJ1-2	TRBV6-5	CASSRGNYGYTF
TRBJ1-1	TRBV7-9	CASSLGAGYTEAFF
TRBJ2-3	TRBV7-3	CASSQDSLSTDTQYF
TRBJ1-1	TRBV19	CAGPWGTEAFF
TRBJ1-6	TRBV5-6	CASSSGVDSPLHF
TRBJ1-1	TRBV3-1/TRBV3-2	CASSQDWREAFF
TRBJ1-5	TRBV28	CASKAQGEPQHF
TRBJ2-5	TRBV7-9	CASSLARTQETQYF
TRBJ1-4	TRBV5-1	CASSPQGAGEKLFF
TRBJ1-5	TRBV5-8	CASSLGVQINQPQHF
TRBJ2-7	TRBV12-5	CASGLSYGPGGEQCF
TRBJ2-6	TRBV19	CASVGLAGTGANVLTF
TRBJ2-7	TRBV4-1	CASSQGPTYEQYF
TRBJ1-1	TRBV30	CAWSVRAGYSEAFF
TRBJ1-1	TRBV5-1	CASSLRAPGGNTEAFF
TRBJ1-6	TRBV12-3/TRBV12-4	CASSSRSPLHF
TRBJ2-5	TRBV5-1	CASSLGGQETQYF
TRBJ2-5	TRBV5-1	CASSRMNIISRQTQYF
TRBJ2-7	TRBV7-9	CASSLVGPYEQYF
TRBJ2-5	TRBV3-1/TRBV3-2	CASSHLARVQETQYF
TRBJ1-2	TRBV7-9	CASSRDSAGGYTF
TRBJ2-1	TRBV5-1	CASSAGLAGVNEQFF
TRBJ1-5	TRBV6-7	CASSYAGVDSNQPQHF
TRBJ2-7	TRBV29-1	CSVEERKGPLTSYEQYF
TRBJ1-3	TRBV5-1	CASSYTPGQSSGNTIYF
TRBJ2-5	TRBV5-6	CASSLSGGGKTQYF
TRBJ1-2	TRBV3-1/TRBV3-2	CASSQTGGGYTF
TRBJ2-3	TRBV3-1/TRBV3-2	CASSHQLAPTDTQYF
TRBJ2-7	TRBV11-2	CASRAIRGGYEQYF
TRBJ1-6	TRBV2	CAGEGQGDSPLHF
TRBJ1-2	TRBV3-1/TRBV3-2	CASSFRRDSNYGYTF